A selection of T cell receptor beta chains follows, all from one sample in a study of T cells in Graves' hyperthyroidism and ophthalmopathy. TCRdb re-called the multiplex PCR reads through MiXCR, storing one row per CDR3 protein. Of around 430,000 distinct CDR3 sequences listed, about 15% are singletons. The sequencing sample was made of blood. The origin of the receptors is a woman between 25 and 40 years old with Graves' hyperthyroidism. Each CDR3 is given with its conserved first and last residue. The order of the fields is D gene, clone size, J gene, V gene, CDR3 protein, CDR3 DNA. The D gene is left open where the match is weak. Size is stated for part of the rows, as once, few or many counts, or as a class when the clone is expanded.

.	few	TRBJ2-1	TRBV24-1	CATSDSLASSSYNEQFF	TGTGCCACCAGTGACTCCCTAGCGTCCAGCTCCTACAATGAGCAGTTCTTC
TRBD2	.	TRBJ2-7	TRBV27	CASSHSRGDLSYEQYF	TGTGCCAGCAGCCACTCGCGGGGGGACCTCTCCTACGAGCAGTACTTC
TRBD2	many	TRBJ2-7	TRBV18	CASSPDLERELYF	TGTGCCAGCTCACCCGATTTGGAGCGGGAGCTGTACTTC
TRBD1	many	TRBJ2-1	TRBV3-1	CASSQGQGVGEQFF	TGTGCCAGCAGCCAAGGACAGGGTGTTGGTGAGCAGTTCTTC
TRBD2	few	TRBJ2-3	TRBV12-3/TRBV12-4	CASSILATSTDTQYF	TGTGCCAGCAGTATACTAGCGACTAGCACAGATACGCAGTATTTT
.	few	TRBJ2-5	TRBV9	CASSVGFDGTQYF	TGTGCCAGCAGCGTAGGTTTCGACGGGACCCAGTACTTC
.	.	TRBJ2-7	TRBV4-1	CASSQDKEPDNYEQYF	TGCGCCAGCAGCCAAGATAAGGAGCCAGATAATTACGAGCAGTACTTC
TRBD2	many	TRBJ2-3	TRBV7-2	CASSLGLAGAADTQYF	TGTGCCAGCAGCTTAGGACTAGCGGGAGCGGCAGATACGCAGTATTTT
TRBD2	many	TRBJ2-3	TRBV20-1	CSARVIQRETTKDTQYF	TGCAGTGCTAGGGTCATCCAGCGGGAGACCACAAAAGATACGCAGTATTTT
.	many	TRBJ1-5	TRBV11-2	CASSADGNSNQPQHF	TGTGCCAGCAGCGCGGACGGAAATAGCAATCAGCCCCAGCATTTT